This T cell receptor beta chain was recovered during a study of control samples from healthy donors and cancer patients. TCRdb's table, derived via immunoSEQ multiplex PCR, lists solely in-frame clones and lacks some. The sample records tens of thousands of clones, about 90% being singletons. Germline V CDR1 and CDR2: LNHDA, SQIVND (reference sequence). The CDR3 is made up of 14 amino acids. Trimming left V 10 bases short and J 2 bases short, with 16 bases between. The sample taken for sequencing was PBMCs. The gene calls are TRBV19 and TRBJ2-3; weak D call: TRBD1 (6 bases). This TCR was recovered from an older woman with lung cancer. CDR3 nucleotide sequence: TGTGCCACTAGCCAGGGGCCTTTCACAGATACGCAGTATTTT. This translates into CATSQGPFTDTQYF.